These T cell receptor beta chains were read from a single sample in a study of blood T cell repertoires in COVID-19. The assay was immunoSEQ multiplex PCR, and TCRdb's table has in-frame clones only and misses some. Of more than 95,000 clones listed, more than 80% were seen once; the top ten hold 3.5% to 4%. The sequencing input was peripheral blood. The receptors were gathered from a woman aged 55-69 years with acute or convalescent COVID-19. Both conserved end residues are part of each CDR3. Each record gives: J gene, D gene, CDR3 length, V gene, clone size, CDR3 DNA, CDR3 protein. A D gene is named only where the DNA matches it firmly. The size entry is marked missing in some rows and otherwise reads once, few, many or a size class.

>TRBJ1-2|-|14|TRBV19|-
TGTGCCAGTAGTGCCCCGGGACTAAACTATGGCTACACCTTC
CASSAPGLNYGYTF
>TRBJ2-2|TRBD2|18|TRBV3-1/TRBV3-2|-
TGTGCCAGCAGCCAAGATAGTCTAAGCGGGAGAGGAACCGGGGAGCTGTTTTTT
CASSQDSLSGRGTGELFF
>TRBJ2-1|TRBD2|15|TRBV14|-
TGTGCCAGCAGCCTATCCGGGACTAGCGGATATGAGCAGTTCTTC
CASSLSGTSGYEQFF
>TRBJ2-7|TRBD2|16|TRBV14|-
TGTGCCAGCAGCCGACGGGGAGGGTATAGCTCCTACGAGCAGTACTTC
CASSRRGGYSSYEQYF
>TRBJ2-1|-|15|TRBV21-1|-
TGTGCCAGCGGGTTAGCGGGCCACACGGGGAATGAGCAGTTCTTC
CASGLAGHTGNEQFF
>TRBJ2-2|TRBD1|16|TRBV7-6|-
TGTGCCAGCAGCTTAGCTGGGACAGGGAACACCGGGGAGCTGTTTTTT
CASSLAGTGNTGELFF
>TRBJ2-1|TRBD2|13|TRBV7-3|once
TGTGCCAGCAGCACCGGGACTAACAATGAGCAGTTCTTC
CASSTGTNNEQFF
>TRBJ2-1|-|16|TRBV7-2|few
TGTGCCAGCAGCTCCTTAGCACTAATCTCCTACAATGAGCAGTTCTTC
CASSSLALISYNEQFF
>TRBJ2-1|TRBD2|19|TRBV7-3|-
TGTGCCAGCAGCGAGAAGACGCGGGGGACTGTCGGTATCGACAATGAGCAGTTCTTC
CASSEKTRGTVGIDNEQFF
>TRBJ2-2|TRBD1|15|TRBV10-1|-
TGCGCCAGCAGCCCCGGGACAGGGGGCCCCGGGGAGCTGTTTTTT
CASSPGTGGPGELFF
>TRBJ1-1|TRBD1|17|TRBV6-2/TRBV6-3|-
TGTGCCGGCAGTCTCACCCCCCACAGGGGGCTTAACACTGAAGCTTTCTTT
CAGSLTPHRGLNTEAFF
>TRBJ1-1|-|15|TRBV5-1|-
TGCGCCAGCAGCTTGGATGGAGGGGAAGGCACTGAAGCTTTCTTT
CASSLDGGEGTEAFF
>TRBJ2-1|TRBD2|17|TRBV5-4|-
TGTGCCAGCAGCTCCCGGAAAACTAGCGGGAGATCCAATGAGCAGTTCTTC
CASSSRKTSGRSNEQFF
>TRBJ1-1|-|15|TRBV15|-
TGTGCCACCAGCAGAGGGCCTCTCCAGAACACTGAAGCTTTCTTT
CATSRGPLQNTEAFF
>TRBJ2-1|TRBD1|15|TRBV6-1|-
TGTGCCAGCAGTGAGACAGGGGGCGCTTACAATGAGCAGTTCTTC
CASSETGGAYNEQFF
>TRBJ1-5|-|15|TRBV6-5|-
TGTGCCAGCAGTCCTGACAGAGTCCCCTTTAGGCCCCAGCATTTT
CASSPDRVPFRPQHF
>TRBJ2-1|TRBD2|15|TRBV5-4|-
TGTGCCAGCAGCCCCGGGACTAGCGGCGGCAATGAGCAGTTCTTC
CASSPGTSGGNEQFF
>TRBJ2-4|TRBD2|16|TRBV3-1/TRBV3-2|-
TGTGCCAGCAGCCAACCGGGAGGGAGGGCCAAAAACATTCAGTACTTC
CASSQPGGRAKNIQYF
>TRBJ2-1|TRBD2|16|TRBV6-5|once
TGTGCCAGCAGTTACTTGACGACTAGCGGGAACAATGAGCAGTTCTTC
CASSYLTTSGNNEQFF
>TRBJ1-2|-|13|TRBV30|-
TGTGCCTGGAGTGTACAGGCCTCATATGGCTACACCTTC
CAWSVQASYGYTF
>TRBJ2-7|-|15|TRBV2|-
TGTGCCAGCAGTGAACAGGCAGGGGGACTAGGCGAGCAGTACTTC
CASSEQAGGLGEQYF
>TRBJ1-6|TRBD1|14|TRBV18|-
TGTGCCAGCTCAGGGGGACAGGATAATTCACCCCTCCACTTT
CASSGGQDNSPLHF
>TRBJ2-3|TRBD2|18|TRBV15|-
TGTGCCACCAGCAGGGGGGGAGCTAGCGGGATAAGCACAGATACGCAGTATTTT
CATSRGGASGISTDTQYF
>TRBJ1-2|-|14|TRBV21-1|-
TGTGCCAGCAGCAAAGAGAGGGGGTACTATGGCTACACCTTC
CASSKERGYYGYTF
>TRBJ2-1|-|15|TRBV6-5|-
TGTGCCAGCAGTCCTTACATGGCCCCAGACAGGGAGCAGTTCTTC
CASSPYMAPDREQFF
>TRBJ1-1|-|14|TRBV29-1|-
TGCAGCGTTGTTCGGGGGGCCCGAGGCACTGAAGCTTTCTTT
CSVVRGARGTEAFF
>TRBJ2-3|TRBD2|17|TRBV30|-
TGTGCCTGGAGTGGTCTCCCCGGGAGCGGGATAGGAGATACGCAGTATTTT
CAWSGLPGSGIGDTQYF
>TRBJ2-1|-|11|TRBV29-1|-
TGCAGCGGAAAGAAGGGGAATGAGCAGTTCTTC
CSGKKGNEQFF
>TRBJ2-7|-|12|TRBV18|-
TGTGCCAGCTCACAAGACAGCTACGAGCAGTACTTC
CASSQDSYEQYF
>TRBJ1-5|-|15|TRBV3-1/TRBV3-2|-
TGTGCCAGCAGCCAGATCCCAGGGGCTAATCAGCCCCAGCATTTT
CASSQIPGANQPQHF
>TRBJ1-3|-|14|TRBV5-4|once
TGTGCCAGCAGGGACAGCACCTCTGGAAACACCATATATTTT
CASRDSTSGNTIYF
>TRBJ1-5|TRBD1|12|TRBV30|once
TGTGCCTGTACAGGGGGAGGTCAGCCCCAGCATTTT
CACTGGGQPQHF
>TRBJ1-6|-|14|TRBV7-2|-
TGTGCCAGCAGCTTAATGGGCCGACGCTCACCCCTCCACTTT
CASSLMGRRSPLHF